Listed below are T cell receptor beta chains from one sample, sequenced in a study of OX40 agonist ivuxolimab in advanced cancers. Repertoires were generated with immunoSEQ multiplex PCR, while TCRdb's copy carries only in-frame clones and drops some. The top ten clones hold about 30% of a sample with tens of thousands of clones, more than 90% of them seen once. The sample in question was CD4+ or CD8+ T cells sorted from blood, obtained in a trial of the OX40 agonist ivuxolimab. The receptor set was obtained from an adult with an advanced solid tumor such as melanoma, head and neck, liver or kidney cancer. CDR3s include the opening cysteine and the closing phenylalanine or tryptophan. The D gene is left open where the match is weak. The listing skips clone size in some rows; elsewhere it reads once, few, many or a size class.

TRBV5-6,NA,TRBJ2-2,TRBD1,TGTGCCAGCAGCTTGTTACAGGGGGCGTTCACCGGGGAGCTGTTTTTT,CASSLLQGAFTGELFF
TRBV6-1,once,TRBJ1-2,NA,TGTGCCACCACGGGGGTCCTCCGAGGGAACTATGGCTACACCTTC,CATTGVLRGNYGYTF
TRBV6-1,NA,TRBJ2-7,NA,TGTGCCAGCTTAGGGGACGGGCCCTACGAGCAGTACTTC,CASLGDGPYEQYF
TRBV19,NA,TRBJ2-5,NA,TGTGCCAGTAGTATTTCTGAGGGGGAGACCCAGTACTTC,CASSISEGETQYF
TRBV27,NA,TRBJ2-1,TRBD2,TGTGCCAGCAGTCCGGGACTAGCGGGGCTCTCCTACAATGAGCAGTTCTTC,CASSPGLAGLSYNEQFF
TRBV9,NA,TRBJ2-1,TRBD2,TGTGCCAGCAGCCCCAGGACTAGCGGGAGCTCCTACAATGAGCAGTTCTTC,CASSPRTSGSSYNEQFF
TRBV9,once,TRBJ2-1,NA,TGTGCCAGCAGCGTAGCTGTGGGTGGCTCCTACAATGAGCAGTTCTTC,CASSVAVGGSYNEQFF
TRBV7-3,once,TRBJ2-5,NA,TGTGCCAGCAGCTGGGGTTTGTCGGACCAAGAGACCCAGTACTTC,CASSWGLSDQETQYF
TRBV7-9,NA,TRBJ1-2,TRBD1,TGTGCCAGCAGCGACAGGGAGGGTTTGTATGGCTACACCTTC,CASSDREGLYGYTF
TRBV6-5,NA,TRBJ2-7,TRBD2,TGTGCCAGCAGTTACTCGACTAGCGGGGGATACGAGCAGTACTTC,CASSYSTSGGYEQYF
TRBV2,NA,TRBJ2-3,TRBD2,TGTGCCAGCAGTGAGAGGACTAGCGGGAAGAAGCAGTATTTT,CASSERTSGKKQYF
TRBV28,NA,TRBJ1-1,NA,TGTGCCAGCACTCTAACAGGGAACCCTGAAGCTTTCTTT,CASTLTGNPEAFF
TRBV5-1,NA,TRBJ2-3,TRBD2,TGCGCCAGCAGCGATAAGCGGGAGTGGGACGGAGATACGCAGTATTTT,CASSDKREWDGDTQYF
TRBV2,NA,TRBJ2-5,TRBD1,TGTGCCAGCAGCGGGACAGGACCTCAAGAGACCCAGTACTTC,CASSGTGPQETQYF
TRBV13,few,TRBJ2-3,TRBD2,TGTGCCAGCAGCTCACTAGCGGATACGCAGTATTTT,CASSSLADTQYF
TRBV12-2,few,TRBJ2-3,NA,TGTGCAAGTCGCTTACCCCGGGACGCAACAGATACGCAGTATTTT,CASRLPRDATDTQYF
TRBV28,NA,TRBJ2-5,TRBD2,TGTGCCAGCAGCTCCCCCCGCCGACTAGCGGGGGGGCCAGAGACCCAGTACTTC,CASSSPRRLAGGPETQYF
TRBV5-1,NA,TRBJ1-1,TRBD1,TGCGCCAGCAGCGCACGGGACAGGGGGGAATCAGGCACTGAAGCTTTCTTT,CASSARDRGESGTEAFF
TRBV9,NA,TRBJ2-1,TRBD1,TGTGCCAGCAGCGCCACAGGGGGTCACTACAATGAGCAGTTCTTC,CASSATGGHYNEQFF
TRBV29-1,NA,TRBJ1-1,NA,TGCAGCTCCGACGCGGGTAACACTGAAGCTTTCTTT,CSSDAGNTEAFF
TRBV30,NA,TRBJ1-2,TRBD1,TGTGCCTGGACAGGGGGCGATGGCTATGGCTACACCTTC,CAWTGGDGYGYTF
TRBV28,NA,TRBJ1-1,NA,TGTGCCAGCAGTTTCAGAGGGTTGGACACTGAAGCTTTCTTT,CASSFRGLDTEAFF